This TCR beta chain stems from a study of blood T cell repertoires in COVID-19. This clone was picked up one time. Per the original data handling: Researchers report that nucleated cell counts were estimated from reference gene primer amplification. Clones were read by immunoSEQ multiplex PCR, and TCRdb kept only the in-frame ones, dropping some. V, J and clone size were drawn from that table, and D and trimming were deduced from the DNA. Of approximately 250,000 clones listed, approximately 88% are singletons. The CDR3 has 12 amino acids. Unmatched junction bases numbered 8, after V lost 4 bases and J lost 11 bases. Germline CDR1 and CDR2: SGDLS and YYNGEE. Participants were aged about 18 to 100 years from some 24 US areas. Grouping used clinical history reported by participants in a survey and questionnaire.

Source material: PBMCs or T cells enriched from blood (not recorded which). This sequence originates from a woman in her 40s who had been exposed to COVID-19. This sequence joins TRBV9 and TRBJ1-1, with 7 bases matching TRBD1. The CDR3, as DNA: TGTGCCAGCAGCACTCAGACAGGGCGGGCTTTCTTT. Its translation is CASSTQTGRAFF.